Listed below are T cell receptor beta chains from one sample, sequenced in a study of blood T cell repertoires in COVID-19. Assay: immunoSEQ multiplex PCR; the TCRdb copy retains only in-frame clones and omits some. The sample lists about 290,000 clones; roughly 86% were seen once. Sample: peripheral blood. These TCRs come from a woman aged 25 to 45 with COVID-19, enrolled during active disease. CDR3s include the opening cysteine and the closing phenylalanine or tryptophan. The order of the fields is D gene, V gene, J gene, CDR3 protein, CDR3 DNA. A D gene is named only where the DNA matches it firmly.

TRBD1	TRBV6-6	TRBJ1-2	CASRSRDRSYGYTF	TGTGCCAGCAGATCCCGGGACAGGAGCTATGGCTACACCTTC
TRBD2	TRBV2	TRBJ2-5	CASSEPSGGGETQYF	TGTGCCAGCAGTGAACCTAGCGGGGGGGGAGAGACCCAGTACTTC
-	TRBV28	TRBJ2-1	CASSLFINEQFF	TGTGCCAGCAGTTTATTTATCAATGAGCAGTTCTTC
-	TRBV29-1	TRBJ1-1	CSVGGSNTEAFF	TGCAGCGTTGGCGGATCGAACACTGAAGCTTTCTTT
TRBD1	TRBV19	TRBJ2-7	CASTPGTGPYEQYF	TGTGCCAGTACCCCGGGGACAGGGCCCTACGAGCAGTACTTC
TRBD1	TRBV6-5	TRBJ1-1	CASSYPTGEAFF	TGTGCCAGCAGTTACCCGACAGGGGAAGCTTTCTTT
-	TRBV27	TRBJ1-1	CASSLSSGLNTEAFF	TGTGCCAGCAGTTTAAGTAGCGGGCTTAACACTGAAGCTTTCTTT
TRBD2	TRBV4-1	TRBJ2-1	CASSQGLAGGGEQFF	TGCGCCAGCAGCCAGGGACTAGCGGGGGGTGGCGAGCAGTTCTTC
-	TRBV18	TRBJ1-3	CASSPNPGNTIYF	TGTGCCAGCTCACCTAATCCTGGAAACACCATATATTTT
TRBD2	TRBV7-7	TRBJ2-3	CASSIAGGLADTQYF	TGTGCCAGCAGCATAGCGGGGGGGCTCGCAGATACGCAGTATTTT
TRBD2	TRBV7-2	TRBJ2-5	CASSLAGGPWETQYF	TGTGCCAGCAGCCTAGCGGGGGGGCCTTGGGAGACCCAGTACTTC
-	TRBV7-9	TRBJ1-5	CASSLLGAGQPQHF	TGTGCCAGCAGCTTGCTGGGGGCAGGTCAGCCCCAGCATTTT
TRBD1	TRBV6-4	TRBJ1-3	CASSDTGESGNTIYF	TGTGCCAGCAGTGACACAGGGGAATCCGGAAACACCATATATTTT
TRBD1	TRBV19	TRBJ1-4	CASSDPGQGTTNEKLFF	TGTGCCAGTAGTGACCCCGGACAGGGAACAACTAATGAAAAACTGTTTTTT
-	TRBV19	TRBJ1-5	CASTGVSNQPQHF	TGTGCCAGTACAGGGGTTAGCAATCAGCCCCAGCATTTT